These T cell receptor beta chains were read from a single sample in a study of T cell changes during pregnancy in multiple sclerosis. The data were produced by immunoSEQ multiplex PCR, yet TCRdb's version contains in-frame clones alone and is incomplete. The sample has fewer than 40,000 clones, 91% seen once. Sequences were derived from CD8+ T cells from peripheral blood mononuclear cells, sampled after pregnancy. Source of these receptors: a female donor with multiple sclerosis, enrolled in a pregnancy study. Both conserved end residues are part of each CDR3. A D gene is named only where the DNA matches it firmly. Rows may omit the clone size; those that give it use once, few, many or a size class.

>TRBV13|NA|NA|TRBJ2-1
TGTGCCAGCAGCTTAGGGAGAAATGAGCAGTTCTTC
CASSLGRNEQFF
>TRBV23-1|NA|NA|TRBJ2-3
TGCGCCAGCAGCAGTAACTGCGGCGCGGCAGATACGCAGTATTTT
CASSSNCGAADTQYF
>TRBV2|TRBD2|once|TRBJ2-1
TGTGCCAGCCGTAGGAGAGCGGGGGGCGGGTTTAATGAGCAGTTCTTC
CASRRRAGGGFNEQFF
>TRBV5-6|TRBD1|NA|TRBJ1-3
TGTGCCAGCAGCTTGGCACGGACAGGGCCAAACCACCCTGGAAACACCATATATTTT
CASSLARTGPNHPGNTIYF
>TRBV5-1|TRBD2|NA|TRBJ2-7
TGCGCCAGCAGCTGGGCGACTAGCCAACGCTACGAGCAGTACTTC
CASSWATSQRYEQYF
>TRBV5-8|TRBD1|NA|TRBJ2-1
TGTGCCAGCAGCTTGGGACAGGGAAGTGGCAATGAGCAGTTCTTC
CASSLGQGSGNEQFF
>TRBV30|TRBD1|once|TRBJ2-2
TGTGCCTGGAGAAACTTGCGGGACAGGGGAATCACCGGGGAGCTGTTTTTT
CAWRNLRDRGITGELFF
>TRBV5-6|NA|NA|TRBJ2-2
TGTGCCAGCAGGTCTCGGAGAAACACCGGGGAGCTGTTTTTT
CASRSRRNTGELFF
>TRBV5-1|TRBD2|once|TRBJ2-2
TGCGCCAGCAGCTTGGGGGGACTAGCGGGAGCGAACACCGGGGAGCTGTTTTTT
CASSLGGLAGANTGELFF
>TRBV30|NA|NA|TRBJ2-3
TGTGCCTGGAGTGTACGGCCGGGACTGCGGACCAAAAACGGAGTAACAGATACGCAGTATTTT
CAWSVRPGLRTKNGVTDTQYF
>TRBV4-1|TRBD2|NA|TRBJ2-4
TGCGCCAGCAGCCAGAGTTTAGCGGGAGGGAAAAACATTCAGTACTTC
CASSQSLAGGKNIQYF
>TRBV6-1|TRBD1|once|TRBJ2-5
TGTGCCAGCAGAAACAGACAGGGGGCAGAAGGGACCCAGTACTTC
CASRNRQGAEGTQYF
>TRBV7-2|TRBD1|NA|TRBJ1-5
TGTGCCAGCAGCCTTCGACAGGGGGCAGGGCAGCCCCAGCATTTT
CASSLRQGAGQPQHF
>TRBV30|NA|NA|TRBJ1-5
TGTGCCTGGAGTGTCGAGGGTCAGCCCCAGCATTTT
CAWSVEGQPQHF
>TRBV5-1|TRBD1|NA|TRBJ2-2
TGCGCCAGCAGATTACAGGGGGTCACCGGGGAGCTGTTTTTT
CASRLQGVTGELFF
>TRBV19|NA|NA|TRBJ1-3
TGTGCCAGTAGACCGGACTGGCGGGGCAGGGACTCTGGAAACACCATATATTTT
CASRPDWRGRDSGNTIYF
>TRBV6-1|NA|few|TRBJ2-2
TGTGCCAGCAGTGAAGGGACAGACACCGGGGAGCTGTTTTTT
CASSEGTDTGELFF
>TRBV4-2|TRBD1|NA|TRBJ2-3
TGTGCCAGCAGCACCCGACAGGGGGCGCGGACAGATACGCAGTATTTT
CASSTRQGARTDTQYF
>TRBV7-9|NA|NA|TRBJ2-7
TGTGCCAGCAGCTCCCGACAGGAAAGCGAGCAGTACTTC
CASSSRQESEQYF
>TRBV5-1|NA|NA|TRBJ2-1
TGCGCCAGCAGCGCGCCGGACAGCGGGATCAATGAGCAGTTCTTC
CASSAPDSGINEQFF
>TRBV19|TRBD1|NA|TRBJ2-2
TGTGCCAGTAGCCCGACAGGGGGGGTCACCGGGGAGCTGTTTTTT
CASSPTGGVTGELFF
>TRBV9|NA|NA|TRBJ1-3
TGTGCCAGCAGCGCGCTGGGCCCGAGCTCTGGAAACACCATATATTTT
CASSALGPSSGNTIYF
>TRBV28|NA|NA|TRBJ1-2
TGTGCCAGCAGTTTTTTCAAGGGAGAGGGCTATGGCTACACCTTC
CASSFFKGEGYGYTF
>TRBV7-9|NA|NA|TRBJ1-1
TGTGCCAGCAGCCACGGGGGGGGCACTGAAGCTTTCTTT
CASSHGGGTEAFF
>TRBV27|TRBD1|once|TRBJ2-1
TGTGCCAGCAGTCTCCGGGACAGGGGGCTCGATGAGCAGTTCTTC
CASSLRDRGLDEQFF
>TRBV6-5|NA|NA|TRBJ2-7
TGTGCCAGCAGTTTGACAGTGAGCTCCTACGAGCAGTACTTC
CASSLTVSSYEQYF
>TRBV27|NA|NA|TRBJ1-4
TGTGCCAGCAGTAGGGGCCCTAATGAAAAACTGTTTTTT
CASSRGPNEKLFF
>TRBV27|NA|NA|TRBJ2-7
TGTGCCAGCAGTTCCGGGTTCGACGAGCAGTACTTC
CASSSGFDEQYF
>TRBV10-3|NA|NA|TRBJ1-3
TGTGCCACTTCCAACGGGGACTCTGGAAACACCATATATTTT
CATSNGDSGNTIYF
>TRBV4-2|NA|NA|TRBJ2-7
TGTGCCAGCAGCCCTGAGAGAACAGGATTATACGAGCAGTACTTC
CASSPERTGLYEQYF
>TRBV7-9|NA|NA|TRBJ1-2
TGTGCCAGCACCCAAGGGGCTGGCTACACCTTC
CASTQGAGYTF